This TCR beta chain was identified during a study of technical replicates of blood from a few donors. The assay was immunoSEQ multiplex PCR, and TCRdb's table has in-frame clones only and misses some. The sample comprises roughly 79,000 clones, around 91% of which are singletons, and roughly 0.4% rests with the top ten. The germline V gene has CDR1 LNHDA and CDR2 SQIVND (reference sequence). The V gene lost 5 bases and the J gene lost 9 bases, with 20 bases spanning the gap. CDR3 length: 15 amino acids. Sequenced: T cells isolated from PBMCs. This clonotype originated in a human donor in good health. Some clones in this sample may be carry-over from other donors' samples. The V gene is TRBV19, the J gene TRBJ2-1; possibly TRBD2 for D (5 bases). The CDR3: CASSFELSPRGEQFF. The CDR3, as DNA: TGTGCCAGTAGTTTCGAGCTCTCCCCCCGGGGTGAGCAGTTCTTC.